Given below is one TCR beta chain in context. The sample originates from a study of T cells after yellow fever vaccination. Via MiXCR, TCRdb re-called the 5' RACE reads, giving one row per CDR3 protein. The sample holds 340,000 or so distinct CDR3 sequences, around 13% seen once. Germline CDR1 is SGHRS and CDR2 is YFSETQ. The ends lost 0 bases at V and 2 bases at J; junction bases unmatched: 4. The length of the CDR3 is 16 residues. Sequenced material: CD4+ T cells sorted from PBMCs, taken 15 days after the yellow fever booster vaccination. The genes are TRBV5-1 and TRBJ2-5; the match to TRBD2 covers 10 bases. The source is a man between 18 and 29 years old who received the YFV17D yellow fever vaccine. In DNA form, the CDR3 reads TGCGCCAGCAGCTTGGCCCTAGCGGGGGAGCAAGAGACCCAGTACTTC. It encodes CASSLALAGEQETQYF.